This passage covers 23 T cell receptor beta chains from one sample sequenced in a study of tumor and adjacent non-tumor tissue in lung cancer. The library came from three nested PCR rounds adapted from ARM-PCR protocols. TCRdb reprocessed the multiplex PCR reads via MiXCR and lists one record per CDR3 protein. The table lists roughly 120,000 distinct CDR3 sequences, 75% of them singletons, with 30% to 45% in the top ten. RNA was extracted from bulk tissue without any cell sorting. Sequenced: lung tumor tissue. These receptors all come from a woman aged 60 to 75 with non-small cell lung cancer.

A note on this clonotype: Its ends do not fully match the called genes, so a read error is possible. The chain uses TRBV5-5 and TRBJ1-4; 7 positions match TRBD1. The CDR3 spans 16 residues. Germline CDR1 is SGHKS and CDR2 is YYEKEE (reference sequence). CDR3 amino acids: CVSSQSRGSANKKLFF. DNA for the CDR3: TGTGTCAGCAGCCAGAGCAGGGGGTCGGCTAATAAAAAACTGTTTTTT.

About this clonotype itself: One end of the junction is discordant with germline, which a read error may explain. This chain connects TRBV7-8 to TRBJ1-5; perhaps TRBD1 as D (6 bases). The CDR3 is 16 residues long. Germline CDR1 SGHVS, CDR2 FQNEAQ. This CDR3 reads CASSGYRDYSNQSQHF. The CDR3 DNA is TGTGCCAGCAGCGGTTACAGGGATTATAGCAATCAGTCCCAGCATTTT.

Worth noting for this clonotype: A read error may produce the germline difference seen at one junction end. This chain links TRBV5-4 with TRBJ2-5; D remains unclear. The CDR3 length is 11 residues. Germline CDR1 reads SGHNT; CDR2 reads YYREEE (reference sequence). The CDR3 DNA follows: TGTGCCAGCAGTTTGGACGAGACCCAGTACTTC. Translated, it gives CASSLDETQYF.

This chain connects TRBV6-6 to TRBJ2-3; D gene unclear. The CDR3 runs 16 residues. The V end was cut by 0 bases, the J end by 5 bases, with 15 bases between. Germline CDR1 MNHNY, CDR2 SVGAGI (reference sequence). CDR3 sequence reads: CASSYSLLGGLDTQYF. The CDR3 DNA reads TGTGCCAGCAGTTACTCGCTGTTAGGTGGTTTAGATACGCAGTATTTT.

The rearrangement joins TRBV4-1 to TRBJ1-5, with a tentative D call TRBD1 (5 bases). The CDR3 extends over 15 amino acids. Germline-derived CDR1 and CDR2 are MGHRA and YSYEKL. Trimming pared 10 bases from V and 5 bases from J, leaving 21 bases between. The CDR3 region is CANNQDPDSYQPQHF. CDR3 DNA: TGCGCCAACAACCAAGACCCCGACAGTTATCAGCCCCAGCATTTT.

Note on this clonotype: The junction differs from germline at one of its ends, possibly a read error. V gene TRBV5-1 combines with J gene TRBJ1-2; D gene ambiguous. The CDR3 has 15 amino acids. Germline CDR1 is SGHRS and CDR2 is YFSETQ. In nucleotides, the CDR3 is TGCGCCAGCAGCCCCCTCGCGGAGACTAACTATTGCTACACCTTC. Protein product: CASSPLAETNYCYTF.

As regards this clonotype: This CDR3 is missing its conserved last phenylalanine or tryptophan, likely due to a read error. This sequence joins TRBV5-4 and TRBJ2-5; 7 bases line up with TRBD1. Per germline, CDR1 SGHNT and CDR2 YYREEE (reference sequence). CDR3 length: 16 residues. V lost 6 bases, J lost 5 bases, and 16 bases stayed unmatched. CDR3 sequence (DNA): TGTGCCAGCAACTTTCAACAGGGGATAGGAGAGGAGACCCAGTACTTA. Protein sequence: CASNFQQGIGEETQYL.

Notes on this clonotype: Possible read error: a much larger clone is one base away. The gene calls are TRBV4-3 and TRBJ2-7; possibly TRBD2 for D (6 bases). There are 15 residues in the CDR3. Germline CDR1 LGHNA, CDR2 YSLEER. CDR3 DNA sequence: TGCGCCAGCATCCAAGATTCGGGCGGGATCTACGAGCAGTACTTC. Residues: CASIQDSGGIYEQYF.

Comment on this clonotype: A read error may be the cause here, since a much bigger clone is one base away. This chain uses TRBV20-1 with TRBJ1-1; D is undetermined. The CDR3 length is 13 residues. Germline V gene lookup returns CDR1 DFQATT and CDR2 SNEGSKA (reference sequence). V dropped 4 bases and J dropped 7 bases, with 16 bases sitting between them. The CDR3 nucleotides read TGCAGTGCTAAACCCCCATTTGGCAGTGAAGCTTTCTTT. It encodes CSAKPPFGSEAFF.

The V gene is TRBV20-1, the J gene TRBJ2-3; 7 bases fit TRBD2. The CDR3 has 13 residues. Per the germline V gene, CDR1 is DFQATT and CDR2 is SNEGSKA (reference sequence). V shed 7 bases, J shed 4 bases, and the junction held 8 bases outside the gene matches. The CDR3 nucleotides read TGCAGTGTTACAACTAGCGAGGCAGATACGCAGTATTTT. It is translated as CSVTTSEADTQYF.

About this clonotype itself: This sequence may be a read error, since a much larger clone differs from it by one base. The V and J genes are TRBV10-3 and TRBJ2-1; TRBD1 aligns across 8 bases. Germline V gene data show CDR1 as ENHRY and CDR2 as SYGVKD. The CDR3 runs 14 residues. With 2 bases clipped from V and 10 bases from J, the junction kept 7 bases outside the gene matches. The CDR3 region is CAISEDRQGREQFF. CDR3 nucleotides: TGTGCCATCAGTGAGGATCGACAGGGGCGGGAGCAGTTCTTC.

About this clonotype: An end of the junction does not agree with germline; a read error may underlie this. The chain has TRBV6-5 and TRBJ1-5; D ambiguous. The CDR3 loop spans 12 amino acids. Per the germline V gene, CDR1 is MNHEY and CDR2 is SVGAGI. Here the CDR3 reads CASSYSGQSQHF. In nucleotides, the CDR3 is TGTGCCAGCAGTTATTCGGGTCAGTCCCAGCATTTT.

This clonotype showed up just once. The junction differs from germline at one of its ends, possibly a read error. The chain employs TRBV29-1 and TRBJ1-5; tentatively, D is TRBD1 (6 bases). CDR1 is SQVTM and CDR2 is ANQGSEA in the germline V gene. This CDR3 is built from 14 residues. This CDR3 reads CSAGDNRRGQPQHF. CDR3 in DNA: TGCAGCGCCGGGGACAATAGGAGAGGGCAGCCCCAACATTTT.

This clonotype has just a few counts. Being one base from a much bigger clone, this may be a read error. V is TRBV6-2 or TRBV6-3 and J is TRBJ1-5, with D unresolved. CDR3 length equals 15 residues. V lost 7 bases, J lost 3 bases, and 16 bases lay in between. The V gene's germline CDR1 is MNHEY and CDR2 SVGEGT. CDR3 in amino acids: CASNSVWKTNQPQHF. The CDR3 bases are TGTGCCAGCAATTCCGTTTGGAAAACCAATCAGCCCCAGCATTTT.

V is TRBV11-2 and J is TRBJ1-1, with TRBD1 identical over 10 bases. The CDR3 consists of 16 residues. Germline loops: CDR1 SGHAT, CDR2 FQNNGV. With V trimmed by 6 bases and J by 0 bases, 7 bases remained unmatched. CDR3 region: CASRSGDRGMNTEAFF. The CDR3, as DNA: TGTGCCAGCAGATCCGGGGACAGGGGCATGAACACTGAAGCTTTCTTT.

Concerning this clonotype itself: At one boundary the junction diverges from the germline segment, which might be a read error. The chain couples TRBV13 to TRBJ1-1, with D tentatively TRBD1 (6 bases). Germline CDR1 PRHDT, CDR2 FYEKMQ (reference sequence). This CDR3 region has 13 residues. CDR3 region: CASSSGVNTDAFF. The CDR3 nucleotides are TGTGCCAGCAGCTCAGGGGTGAACACTGACGCTTTCTTT.

This chain connects TRBV6-5 to TRBJ2-3; TRBD2 is a possible D gene (6 bases). The CDR3 is 15 amino acids. Germline V gene lookup returns CDR1 MNHEY and CDR2 SVGAGI. V was pared by 2 bases and J by 11 bases, with 20 bases between. The CDR3 is CASSYRAIGGYMQYF. The DNA of the CDR3 is TGTGCCAGCAGTTACCGGGCTATCGGGGGATATATGCAGTATTTT.

In the case of this clonotype: This clone may be a read error of a much larger clone one base away. This chain links TRBV12-3 or TRBV12-4 with TRBJ1-6, with D hard to call. CDR3 length equals 12 residues. This chain's CDR3 is CASSLAGSLLHF. In nucleotides, the CDR3 is TGTGCCAGCAGTTTAGCAGGGTCACTCCTCCACTTT.

The chain links TRBV11-2 to TRBJ1-3; no definite D call. Trimming shortened V by 5 bases and J by 4 bases, and 12 bases separated the two germline ends. The CDR3 consists of 14 residues. Germline V CDR1 and CDR2: SGHAT, FQNNGV. The CDR3 coding sequence is TGTGCCAGCAGCATATATCAGAAAGGAAACACCATATATTTT. This sequence encodes CASSIYQKGNTIYF.

This chain links TRBV7-3 with TRBJ2-2; tentative D call: TRBD1 (5 bases). CDR1 and CDR2 (germline): SGHTA, FQGTGA. Trimming removed 5 bases from V and 0 bases from J, with 10 bases in between. CDR3 length equals 15 residues. Written as DNA, the CDR3 is TGTGCCAGCAGCCGCGACAGTTCGAACACCGGGGAGCTGTTTTTT. Translation: CASSRDSSNTGELFF. The full variable domain, completed using reference TRBV7-3 and TRBJ2-2, is GAGVSQTPSNKVTEKGKYVELRCDPISGHTALYWYRQSLGQGPEFLIYFQGTGAADDSGLPNDRFFAVRPEGSVSTLKIQRTERGDSAVYLCASSRDSSNTGELFFGEGSRLTVL.

Concerning this clonotype: A much larger clone lies a single base off, so this may be a read error. Written as DNA, the CDR3 is TGTGCCAGCAGTTACCCGCCCTATAGCGGTCAGCCCCAGCATTTT. It translates to CASSYPPYSGQPQHF. This chain joins TRBV6-5 and TRBJ1-5, with no clear D. The CDR3 is made up of 15 amino acids. Looked up from germline, CDR1 is MNHEY and CDR2 is SVGAGI. Trimming removed 2 bases at V and 6 bases at J, with 14 bases between.

This clonotype was picked up one time. Since a much larger clone is just one base distant, this may be a read error. This chain uses TRBV12-3 or TRBV12-4 with TRBJ2-2; 12 nucleotides agree with TRBD2. The CDR3 length is 15 residues. The CDR3 coding sequence is TGTGCCATCAGTCGACTAGCGGGGGACCCCGGGGAGCTGTTTTTT. It codes for CAISRLAGDPGELFF.

Details on this clonotype: One end of the junction varies from germline; a read error may be responsible. The rearrangement links TRBV20-1 to TRBJ1-5; the D is unclear. The germline gives CDR1 DFQATT, CDR2 SNEGSKA (reference sequence). The CDR3 extends over 15 amino acids. CDR3 residues: CSAREGETYNQPQNF. CDR3 sequence (DNA): TGCAGTGCTAGGGAGGGAGAGACCTACAATCAGCCCCAGAATTTT.